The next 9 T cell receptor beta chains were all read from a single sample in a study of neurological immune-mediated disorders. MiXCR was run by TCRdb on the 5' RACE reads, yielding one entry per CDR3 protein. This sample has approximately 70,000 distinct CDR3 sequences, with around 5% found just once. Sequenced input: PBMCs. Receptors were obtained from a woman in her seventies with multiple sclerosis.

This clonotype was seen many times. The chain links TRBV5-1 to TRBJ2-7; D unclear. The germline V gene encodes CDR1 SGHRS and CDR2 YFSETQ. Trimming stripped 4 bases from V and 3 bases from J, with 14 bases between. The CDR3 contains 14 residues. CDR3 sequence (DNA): TGCGCCAGCAGCCGAAACGACCCTGGCTACGAGCAGTACTTC. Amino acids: CASSRNDPGYEQYF.

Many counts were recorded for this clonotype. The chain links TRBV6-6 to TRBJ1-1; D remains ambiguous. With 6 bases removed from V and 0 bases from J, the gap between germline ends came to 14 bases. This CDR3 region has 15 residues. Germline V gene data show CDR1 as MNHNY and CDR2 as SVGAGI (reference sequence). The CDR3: CASRQPRGLNTEAFF. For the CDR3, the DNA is TGTGCCAGCAGACAGCCCCGAGGCTTGAACACTGAAGCTTTCTTT.

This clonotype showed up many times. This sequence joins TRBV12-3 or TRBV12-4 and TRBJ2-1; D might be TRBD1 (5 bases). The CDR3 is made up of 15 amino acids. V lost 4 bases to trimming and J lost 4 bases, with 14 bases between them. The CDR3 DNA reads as TGTGCCAGCAGTTCCAACCTCGACAGATACAATGAGCAGTTCTTC. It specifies CASSSNLDRYNEQFF.

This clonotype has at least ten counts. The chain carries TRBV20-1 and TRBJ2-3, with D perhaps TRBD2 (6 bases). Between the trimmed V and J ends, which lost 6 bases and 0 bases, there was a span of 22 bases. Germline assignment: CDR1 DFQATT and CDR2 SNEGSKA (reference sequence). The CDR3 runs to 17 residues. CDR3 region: CSANPRDLRISTDTQYF. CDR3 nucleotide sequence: TGCAGTGCCAACCCCCGGGACTTACGAATTAGCACAGATACGCAGTATTTT.

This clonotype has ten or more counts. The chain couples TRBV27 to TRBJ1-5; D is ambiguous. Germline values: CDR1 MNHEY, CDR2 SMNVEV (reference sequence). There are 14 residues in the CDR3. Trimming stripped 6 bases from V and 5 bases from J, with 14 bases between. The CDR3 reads CASRELLADQPQHF. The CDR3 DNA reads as TGTGCCAGCAGGGAGTTATTGGCGGATCAGCCCCAGCATTTT.

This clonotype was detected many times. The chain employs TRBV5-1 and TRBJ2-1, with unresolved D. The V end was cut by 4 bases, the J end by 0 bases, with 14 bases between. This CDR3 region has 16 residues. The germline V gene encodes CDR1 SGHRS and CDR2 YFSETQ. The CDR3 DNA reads TGCGCCAGCAGCCCTGATCCCCATCCCTCCTACAATGAGCAGTTCTTC. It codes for CASSPDPHPSYNEQFF.

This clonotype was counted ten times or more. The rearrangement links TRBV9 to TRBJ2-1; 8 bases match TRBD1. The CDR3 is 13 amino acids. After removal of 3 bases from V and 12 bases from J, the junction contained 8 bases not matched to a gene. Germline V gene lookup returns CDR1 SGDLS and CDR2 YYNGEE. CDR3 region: CASSAEAGGTQFF. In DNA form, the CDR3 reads TGTGCCAGCAGCGCGGAGGCAGGGGGCACGCAGTTCTTC.

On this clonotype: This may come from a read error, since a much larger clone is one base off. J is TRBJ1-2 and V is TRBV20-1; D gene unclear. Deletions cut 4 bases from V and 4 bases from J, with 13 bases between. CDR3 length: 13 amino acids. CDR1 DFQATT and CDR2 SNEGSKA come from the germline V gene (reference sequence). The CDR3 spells CSATSSVAYGYTF. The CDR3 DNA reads TGCAGTGCTACAAGTAGTGTGGCCTATGGCTACACCTTC.

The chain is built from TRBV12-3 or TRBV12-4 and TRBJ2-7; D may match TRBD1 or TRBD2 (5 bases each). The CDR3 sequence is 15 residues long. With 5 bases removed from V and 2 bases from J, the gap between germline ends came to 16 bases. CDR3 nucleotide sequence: TGTGCCAGCAGTCGGACCGGGACCCTACCCTACGAGCAGTACTTC. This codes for CASSRTGTLPYEQYF.